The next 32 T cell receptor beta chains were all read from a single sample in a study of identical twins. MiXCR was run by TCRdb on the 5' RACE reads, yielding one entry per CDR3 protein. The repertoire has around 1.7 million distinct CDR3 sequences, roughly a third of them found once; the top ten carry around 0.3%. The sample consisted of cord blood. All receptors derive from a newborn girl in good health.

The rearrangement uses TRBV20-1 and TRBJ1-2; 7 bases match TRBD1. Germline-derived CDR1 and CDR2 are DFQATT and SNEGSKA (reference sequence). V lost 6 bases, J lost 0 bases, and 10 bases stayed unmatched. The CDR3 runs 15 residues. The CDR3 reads CSAWAYRGPNYGYTF. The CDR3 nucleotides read TGCAGTGCCTGGGCTTACAGGGGTCCTAACTATGGCTACACCTTC.

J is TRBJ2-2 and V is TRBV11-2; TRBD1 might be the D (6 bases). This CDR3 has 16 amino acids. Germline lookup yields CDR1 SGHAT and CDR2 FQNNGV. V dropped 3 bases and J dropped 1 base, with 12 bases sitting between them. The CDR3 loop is CASSFRGHLNTGELFF. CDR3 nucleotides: TGTGCCAGCAGCTTCCGGGGACACCTGAACACCGGGGAGCTGTTTTTT.

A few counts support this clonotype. For the CDR3, the DNA is TGTGCCAGCAGTTACTCGGGATCCAGCGGCCCCCTTAGCGAGCAGTACTTC. It codes for CASSYSGSSGPLSEQYF. This chain links TRBV6-6 with TRBJ2-5, with a weak D call TRBD2 (5 bases). The tail of the sequence fits TRBJ2-7 better, so the J call may be wrong. CDR1 is MNHNY and CDR2 is SVGAGI in the germline V gene (reference sequence). This CDR3 has 17 amino acids.

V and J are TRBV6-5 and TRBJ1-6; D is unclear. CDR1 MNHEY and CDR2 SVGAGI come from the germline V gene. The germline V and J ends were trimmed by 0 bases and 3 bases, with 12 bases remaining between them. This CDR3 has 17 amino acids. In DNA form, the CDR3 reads TGTGCCAGCAGTTACTCGACGCAGCCCTTCTATAATTCACCCCTCCACTTT. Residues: CASSYSTQPFYNSPLHF.

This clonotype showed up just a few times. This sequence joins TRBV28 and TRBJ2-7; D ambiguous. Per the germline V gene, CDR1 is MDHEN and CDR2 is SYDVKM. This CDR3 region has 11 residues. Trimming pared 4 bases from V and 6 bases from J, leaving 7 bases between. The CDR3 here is CASSSFAEQYF. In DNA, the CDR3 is TGTGCCAGCAGTTCGTTTGCCGAGCAGTACTTC.

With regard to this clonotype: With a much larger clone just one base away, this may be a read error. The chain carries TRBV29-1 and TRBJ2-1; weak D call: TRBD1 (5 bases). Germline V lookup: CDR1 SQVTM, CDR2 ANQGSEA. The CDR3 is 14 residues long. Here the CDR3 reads CSVEGQPSYKEQFF. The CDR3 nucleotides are TGCAGCGTTGAAGGACAGCCCTCCTACAAAGAGCAGTTCTTC.

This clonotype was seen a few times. The CDR3 DNA follows: TGTGCCAGCAGTGATCGGGGGCAGGGGGCCAACGTCCTGACTTTC. Its translation is CASSDRGQGANVLTF. This chain links TRBV28 with TRBJ2-6; either TRBD1 or TRBD2 may supply D (6 bases each). CDR1 and CDR2 from the germline V gene are MDHEN and SYDVKM. The CDR3 is 15 residues long. V was trimmed by 5 bases and J by 4 bases, leaving 12 bases between them.

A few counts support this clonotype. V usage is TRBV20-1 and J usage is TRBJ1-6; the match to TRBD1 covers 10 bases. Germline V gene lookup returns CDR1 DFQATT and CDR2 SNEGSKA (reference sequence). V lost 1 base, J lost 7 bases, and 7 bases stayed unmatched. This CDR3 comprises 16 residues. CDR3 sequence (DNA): TGCAGTGCTAGAGCCGGGGGGGACAGGGGCAATTCACCCCTCCACTTT. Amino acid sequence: CSARAGGDRGNSPLHF.

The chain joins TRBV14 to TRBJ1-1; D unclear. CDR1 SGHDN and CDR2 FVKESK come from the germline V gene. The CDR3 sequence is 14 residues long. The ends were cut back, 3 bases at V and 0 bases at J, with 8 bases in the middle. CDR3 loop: CASSHGTLNTEAFF. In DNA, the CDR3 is TGTGCCAGCAGCCACGGCACACTGAACACTGAAGCTTTCTTT. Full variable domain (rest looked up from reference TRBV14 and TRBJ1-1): EAGVTQFPSHSVIEKGQTVTLRCDPISGHDNLYWYRRVMGKEIKFLLHFVKESKQDESGMPNNRFLAERTGGTYSTLKVQPAELEDSGVYFCASSHGTLNTEAFFGQGTRLTVV.

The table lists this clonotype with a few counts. The CDR3 DNA follows: TGTGCCAGCAGCGTAGGACAGGGGCCTCCCTACGAGCAGTACTTC. Translating gives CASSVGQGPPYEQYF. The genes are TRBV9 and TRBJ2-7; 8 bases are a match to TRBD1. CDR1 SGDLS and CDR2 YYNGEE come from the germline V gene. The CDR3 length is 15 residues. J lost 2 bases, V lost 0 bases, and 4 bases had no gene match.

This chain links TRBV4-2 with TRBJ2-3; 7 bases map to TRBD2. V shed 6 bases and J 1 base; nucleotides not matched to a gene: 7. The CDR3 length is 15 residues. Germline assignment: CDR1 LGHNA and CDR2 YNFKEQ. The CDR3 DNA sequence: TGTGCCAGCAGTATCGGCGGGGGAGGCACAGATACGCAGTATTTT. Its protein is CASSIGGGGTDTQYF.

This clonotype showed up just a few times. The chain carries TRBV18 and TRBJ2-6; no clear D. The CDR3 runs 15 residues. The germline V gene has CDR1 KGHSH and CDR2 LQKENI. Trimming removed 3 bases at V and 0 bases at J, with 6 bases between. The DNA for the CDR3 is TGTGCCAGCTCACCCACTGACTCTGGGGCCAACGTCCTGACTTTC. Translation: CASSPTDSGANVLTF.

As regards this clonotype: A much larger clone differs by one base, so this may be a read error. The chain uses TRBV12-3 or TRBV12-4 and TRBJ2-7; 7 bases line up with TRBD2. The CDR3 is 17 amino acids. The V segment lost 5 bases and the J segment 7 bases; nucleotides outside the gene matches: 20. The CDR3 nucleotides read TGTGCCAGCAGTCCACAACGACTAGCAGGGTCTGTCGATGAGCAGTACTTC. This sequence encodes CASSPQRLAGSVDEQYF.

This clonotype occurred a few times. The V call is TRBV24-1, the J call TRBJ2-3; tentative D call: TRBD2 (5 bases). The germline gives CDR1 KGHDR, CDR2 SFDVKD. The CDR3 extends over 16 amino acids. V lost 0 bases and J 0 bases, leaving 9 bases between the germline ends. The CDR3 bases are TGTGCCACCAGTGATTTGTCAAGCGGTAGCACAGATACGCAGTATTTT. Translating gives CATSDLSSGSTDTQYF.

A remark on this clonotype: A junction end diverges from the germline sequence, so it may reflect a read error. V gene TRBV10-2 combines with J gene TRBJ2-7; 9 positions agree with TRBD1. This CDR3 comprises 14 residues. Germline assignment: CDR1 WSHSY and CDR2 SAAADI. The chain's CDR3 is CVSSAGTGSYEQYF. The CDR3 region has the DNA TGCGTCAGCAGTGCCGGGACAGGGTCCTACGAGCAGTACTTC.

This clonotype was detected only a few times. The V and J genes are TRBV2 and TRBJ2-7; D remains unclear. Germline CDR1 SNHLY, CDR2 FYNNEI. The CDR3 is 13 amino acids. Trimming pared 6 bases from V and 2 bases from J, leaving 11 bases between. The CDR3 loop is CASRIGLPYEQYF. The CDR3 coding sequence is TGTGCCAGCAGGATAGGGCTCCCCTACGAGCAGTACTTC.

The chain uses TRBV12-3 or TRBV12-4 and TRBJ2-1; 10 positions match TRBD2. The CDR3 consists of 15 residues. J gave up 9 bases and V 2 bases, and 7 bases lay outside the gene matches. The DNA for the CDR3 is TGTGCCAGCAGTTTAACTAGCGGGGTATTCGGTGAGCAGTTCTTC. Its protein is CASSLTSGVFGEQFF.

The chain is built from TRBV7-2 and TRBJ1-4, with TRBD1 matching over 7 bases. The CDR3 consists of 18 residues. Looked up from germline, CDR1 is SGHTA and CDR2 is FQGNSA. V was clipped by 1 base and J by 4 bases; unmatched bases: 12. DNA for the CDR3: TGTGCCAGCAGCTTAGATTCCGCCCCAGGGGGTCTTAATGAAAAACTGTTTTTT. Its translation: CASSLDSAPGGLNEKLFF.

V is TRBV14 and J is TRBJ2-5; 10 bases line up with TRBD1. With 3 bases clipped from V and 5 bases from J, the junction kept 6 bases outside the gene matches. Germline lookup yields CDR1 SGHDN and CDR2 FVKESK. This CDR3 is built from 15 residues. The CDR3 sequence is CASSHWDRGEETQYF. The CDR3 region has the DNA TGTGCCAGCAGCCATTGGGACAGGGGAGAGGAGACCCAGTACTTC. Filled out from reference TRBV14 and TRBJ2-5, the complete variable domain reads EAGVTQFPSHSVIEKGQTVTLRCDPISGHDNLYWYRRVMGKEIKFLLHFVKESKQDESGMPNNRFLAERTGGTYSTLKVQPAELEDSGVYFCASSHWDRGEETQYFGPGTRLLVL.

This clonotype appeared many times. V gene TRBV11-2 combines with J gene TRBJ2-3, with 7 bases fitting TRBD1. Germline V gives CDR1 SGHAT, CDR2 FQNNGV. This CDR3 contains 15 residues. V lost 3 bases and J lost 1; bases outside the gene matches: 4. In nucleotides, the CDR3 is TGTGCCAGCAGCTTCCCTGGACAGGGCACAGATACGCAGTATTTT. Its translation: CASSFPGQGTDTQYF.

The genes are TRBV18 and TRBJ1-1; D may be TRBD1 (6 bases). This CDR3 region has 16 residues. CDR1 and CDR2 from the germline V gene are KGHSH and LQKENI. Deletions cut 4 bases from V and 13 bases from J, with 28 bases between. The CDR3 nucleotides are TGTGCCAGCTCACTCACCCGGACAGTCCTGCACACAAGTGGTTTCTTT. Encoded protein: CASSLTRTVLHTSGFF.

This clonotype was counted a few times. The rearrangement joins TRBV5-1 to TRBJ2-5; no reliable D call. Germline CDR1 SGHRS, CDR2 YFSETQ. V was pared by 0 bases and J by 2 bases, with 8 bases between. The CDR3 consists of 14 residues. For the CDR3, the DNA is TGCGCCAGCAGCTTGGGTGTTGCTCAAGAGACCCAGTACTTC. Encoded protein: CASSLGVAQETQYF.

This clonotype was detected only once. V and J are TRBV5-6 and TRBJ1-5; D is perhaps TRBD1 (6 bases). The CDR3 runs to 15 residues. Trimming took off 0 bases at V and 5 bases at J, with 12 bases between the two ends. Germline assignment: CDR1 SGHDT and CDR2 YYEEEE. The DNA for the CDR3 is TGTGCCAGCAGCTTGGGACAGGCGGGGTATCAGCCCCAGCATTTT. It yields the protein CASSLGQAGYQPQHF. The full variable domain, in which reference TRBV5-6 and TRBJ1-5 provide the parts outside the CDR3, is DAGVTQSPTHLIKTRGQQVTLRCSPKSGHDTVSWYQQALGQGPQFIFQYYEEEERQRGNFPDRFSGHQFPNYSSELNVNALLLGDSALYLCASSLGQAGYQPQHFGDGTRLSIL.

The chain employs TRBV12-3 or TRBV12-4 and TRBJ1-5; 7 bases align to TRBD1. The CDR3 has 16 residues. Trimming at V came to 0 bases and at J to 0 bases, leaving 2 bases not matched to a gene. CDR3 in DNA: TGTGCCAGCAGTTTAGCAGGGGGCGTTAGCAATCAGCCCCAGCATTTT. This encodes CASSLAGGVSNQPQHF.

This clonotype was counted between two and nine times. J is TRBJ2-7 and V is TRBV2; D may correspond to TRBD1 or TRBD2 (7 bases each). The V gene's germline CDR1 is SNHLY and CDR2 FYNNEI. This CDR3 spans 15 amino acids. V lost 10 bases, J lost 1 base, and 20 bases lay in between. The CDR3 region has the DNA TGTGCCACCAGGGGGGGGCAGGGTCTGTCCTACGAGCAGTACTTC. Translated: CATRGGQGLSYEQYF.

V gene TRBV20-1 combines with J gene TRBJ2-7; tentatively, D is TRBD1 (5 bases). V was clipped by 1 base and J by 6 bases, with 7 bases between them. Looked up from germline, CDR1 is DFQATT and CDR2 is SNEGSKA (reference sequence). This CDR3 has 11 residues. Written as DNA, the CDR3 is TGCAGTGCTAGAGGCAGGGCCGAGCAGTACTTC. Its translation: CSARGRAEQYF.

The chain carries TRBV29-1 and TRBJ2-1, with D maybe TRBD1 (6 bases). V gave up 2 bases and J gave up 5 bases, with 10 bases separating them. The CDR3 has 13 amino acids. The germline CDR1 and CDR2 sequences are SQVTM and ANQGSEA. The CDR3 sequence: CSVEKQGHNEQFF. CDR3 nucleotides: TGCAGCGTTGAAAAACAGGGCCACAATGAGCAGTTCTTC.

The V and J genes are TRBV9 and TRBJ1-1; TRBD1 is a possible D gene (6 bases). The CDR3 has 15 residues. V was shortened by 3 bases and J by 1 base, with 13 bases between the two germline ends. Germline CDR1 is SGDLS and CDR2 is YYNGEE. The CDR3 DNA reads TGTGCCAGCAGCGACAGGGAGTGGGGGAACACTGAAGCTTTCTTT. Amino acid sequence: CASSDREWGNTEAFF.

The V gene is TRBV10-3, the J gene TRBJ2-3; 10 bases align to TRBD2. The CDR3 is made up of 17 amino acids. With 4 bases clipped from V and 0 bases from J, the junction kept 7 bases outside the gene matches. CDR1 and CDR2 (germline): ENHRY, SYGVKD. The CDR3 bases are TGTGCCATCAGTGGAGCGGGGGGGATCATTAGCACAGATACGCAGTATTTT. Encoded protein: CAISGAGGIISTDTQYF.

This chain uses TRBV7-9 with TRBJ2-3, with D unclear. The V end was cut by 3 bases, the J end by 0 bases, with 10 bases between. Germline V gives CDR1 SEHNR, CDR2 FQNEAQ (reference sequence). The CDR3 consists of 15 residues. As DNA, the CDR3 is TGTGCCAGCAGCTTCCGGGTGGAAAGCACAGATACGCAGTATTTT. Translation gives CASSFRVESTDTQYF.

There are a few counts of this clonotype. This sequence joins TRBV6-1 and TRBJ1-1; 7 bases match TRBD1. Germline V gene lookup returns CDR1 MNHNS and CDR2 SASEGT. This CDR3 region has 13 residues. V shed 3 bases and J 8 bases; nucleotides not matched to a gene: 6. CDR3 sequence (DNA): TGTGCCAGCAGTGATGGGACAGCCTACGAAGCTTTCTTT. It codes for CASSDGTAYEAFF.

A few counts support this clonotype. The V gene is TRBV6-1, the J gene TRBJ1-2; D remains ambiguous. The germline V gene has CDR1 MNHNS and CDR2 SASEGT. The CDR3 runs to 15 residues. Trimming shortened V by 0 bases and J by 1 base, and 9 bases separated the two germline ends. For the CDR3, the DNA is TGTGCCAGCAGTGAAGCGCACAGCCTTAACTATGGCTACACCTTC. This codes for CASSEAHSLNYGYTF.